This T cell receptor (beta chain) is from a study of graft-versus-host responses after intestinal transplantation. General study findings and limits: Present in recipient marrow, GvH clones included some that appeared first in ileum or blood.

The CDR3 has 14 residues. Between the trimmed V and J ends, which lost 4 bases and 4 bases, there was a span of 13 bases. The germline CDR1 and CDR2 sequences are MNHEY and SMNVEV (reference sequence). Only in-frame clones appear in the TCRdb table, and some are missing; sequencing was by immunoSEQ multiplex PCR. Seen here are about 93,000 clones, over 80% observed once, and the top ten hold 0.45% to 0.55%. Note on this clone: What it binds is unknown.

The TCR originated in a human donor who received an intestinal transplant. This sequence joins TRBV27 and TRBJ2-5; TRBD1 might be the D (6 bases). The material was unstimulated CD8+ T cells sorted from spleen or lymph node cells, obtained before intestinal transplant. The CDR3 reads CASSWMGAAETQYF. The CDR3, as DNA: TGTGCCAGCAGTTGGATGGGGGCCGCAGAGACCCAGTACTTC.